This entry is about one TCR beta chain. Its cognate antigen is unknown. This sample was taken from a study of T cell responses to AZD1222 COVID-19 vaccine. Study outcomes and limitations: Seropositive at baseline were only a handful of AZD1222 recipients. Once two AZD1222 doses were given, Spike-specific TCR breadth and depth went up.

V was cut by 1 base and J by 4 bases, with 10 bases left in between. CDR1 LGHNA and CDR2 YSLEER come from the germline V gene. The CDR3 runs to 14 residues. Sequenced by immunoSEQ multiplex PCR; TCRdb stores in-frame clones only, minus some. This sample has 95,000 to 150,000 clones; roughly 87% occur once, and the top ten carry just under 10%. This specimen was peripheral blood, taken on day 0 of AZD1222 vaccination. This rearrangement joins TRBV4-3 to TRBJ1-1; D call uncertain. This receptor was taken from an adult in good health. CDR3: CASSQVGFGTEAFF. CDR3 coding DNA: TGCGCCAGCAGCCAAGTTGGTTTTGGCACTGAAGCTTTCTTT.